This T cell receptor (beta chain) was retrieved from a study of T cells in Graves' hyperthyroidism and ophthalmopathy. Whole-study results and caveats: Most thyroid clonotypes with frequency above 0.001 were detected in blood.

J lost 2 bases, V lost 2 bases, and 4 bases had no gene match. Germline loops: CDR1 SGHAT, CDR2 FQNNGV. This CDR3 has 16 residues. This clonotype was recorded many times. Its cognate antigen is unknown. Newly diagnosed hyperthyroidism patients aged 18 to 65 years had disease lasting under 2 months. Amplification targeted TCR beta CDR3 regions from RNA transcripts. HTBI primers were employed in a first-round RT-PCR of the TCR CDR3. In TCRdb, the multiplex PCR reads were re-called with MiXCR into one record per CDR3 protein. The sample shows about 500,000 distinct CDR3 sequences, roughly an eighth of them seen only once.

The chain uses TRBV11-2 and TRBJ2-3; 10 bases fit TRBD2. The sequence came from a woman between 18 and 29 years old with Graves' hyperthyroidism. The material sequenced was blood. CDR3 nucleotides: TGTGCCAGCAGCTTACGAGCGGGAGGGCTCACAGATACGCAGTATTTT. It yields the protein CASSLRAGGLTDTQYF.